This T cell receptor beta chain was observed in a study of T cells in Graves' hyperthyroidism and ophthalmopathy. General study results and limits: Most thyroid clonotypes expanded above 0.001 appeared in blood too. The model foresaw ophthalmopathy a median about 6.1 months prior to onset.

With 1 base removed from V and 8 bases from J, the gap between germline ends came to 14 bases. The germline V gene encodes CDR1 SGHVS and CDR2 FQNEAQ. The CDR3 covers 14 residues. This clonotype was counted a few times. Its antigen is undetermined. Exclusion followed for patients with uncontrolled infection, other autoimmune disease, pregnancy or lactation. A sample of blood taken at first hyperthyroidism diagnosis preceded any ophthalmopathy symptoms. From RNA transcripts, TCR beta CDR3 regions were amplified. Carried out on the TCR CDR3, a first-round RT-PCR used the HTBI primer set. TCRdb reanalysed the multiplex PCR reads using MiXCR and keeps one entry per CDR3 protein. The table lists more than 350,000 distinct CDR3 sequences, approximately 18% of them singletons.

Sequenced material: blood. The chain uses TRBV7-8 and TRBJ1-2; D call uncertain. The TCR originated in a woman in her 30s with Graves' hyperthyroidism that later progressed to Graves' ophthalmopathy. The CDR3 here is CASSLVSQHNGYTF. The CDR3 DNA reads TGTGCCAGCAGCTTAGTGAGTCAGCATAACGGCTACACCTTC. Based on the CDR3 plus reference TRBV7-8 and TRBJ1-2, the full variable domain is GAGVSQSPRYKVAKRGQDVALRCDPISGHVSLFWYQQALGQGPEFLTYFQNEAQLDKSGLPSDRFFAERPEGSVSTLKIQRTQQEDSAVYLCASSLVSQHNGYTFGSGTRLTVV.